These 27 T cell receptor beta chains share one sample of origin, sequenced in a study of CD4+ T cells in melanoma (dated by TCRdb to the early 2020s). The method was the immunoSEQ multiplex PCR assay. This immuneACCESS table, as held by TCRdb, lists in-frame sequences with V and J called but not all clones. Of the missing ones, under half trace to an unresolved V gene in checked studies; the others have no known cause. This sample lists fewer than 150,000 clones; nearly 95% were detected once. 1.5% of the sample is taken by the ten largest. The receptor source for this set is a human donor with melanoma.

CDR3: CASSTAGTGGSGANVLTF. The DNA of the CDR3 is TGCGCCAGCAGCACCGCCGGGACAGGCGGCTCTGGGGCCAACGTCCTGACTTTC. The J gene is TRBJ2-6, the V gene TRBV5-1; 8 bases are shared with TRBD1. The CDR3 runs to 18 residues. V lost 4 bases to trimming and J lost 0 bases; unmatched junction nucleotides: 9. Germline CDR1 reads SGHRS; CDR2 reads YFSETQ. Looking up the rest from reference TRBV5-1 and TRBJ2-6 gives the full variable domain: KAGVTQTPRYLIKTRGQQVTLSCSPISGHRSVSWYQQTPGQGLQFLFEYFSETQRNKGNFPGRFSGRQFSNSRSEMNVSTLELGDSALYLCASSTAGTGGSGANVLTFGAGSRLTVL.

The chain recombines TRBV7-9 with TRBJ2-1, with D possibly TRBD1 on 6 matching bases. CDR3 length equals 14 residues. Per the germline V gene, CDR1 is SEHNR and CDR2 is FQNEAQ (reference sequence). Trimming stripped 3 bases from V and 4 bases from J, with 10 bases between. CDR3 amino acids: CASSFSDSYNEQFF. DNA for the CDR3: TGTGCCAGCAGCTTCTCGGACAGTTACAATGAGCAGTTCTTC. Based on the CDR3 plus reference TRBV7-9 and TRBJ2-1, the full variable domain is DTGVSQNPRHKITKRGQNVTFRCDPISEHNRLYWYRQTLGQGPEFLTYFQNEAQLEKSRLLSDRFSAERPKGSFSTLEIQRTEQGDSAMYLCASSFSDSYNEQFFGPGTRLTVL.

This clone was detected a few times. The chain carries TRBV2 and TRBJ1-5; D ambiguous. V dropped 5 bases and J dropped 3 bases, with 17 bases sitting between them. The CDR3 totals 16 residues. CDR1 is SNHLY and CDR2 is FYNNEI in the germline V gene. CDR3 bases: TGTGCCAGCAGTAGCGTTCCGGAGCGCTCCAATCAGCCCCAGCATTTT. Its translation: CASSSVPERSNQPQHF.

The chain recombines TRBV7-2 with TRBJ1-5; D perhaps matches TRBD1 (5 bases). V dropped 4 bases and J dropped 5 bases, with 15 bases sitting between them. This CDR3 contains 15 residues. Germline V gene data show CDR1 as SGHTA and CDR2 as FQGNSA. The DNA for the CDR3 is TGTGCCAGCAGCTGGAGGGCAGGGTATGATCAGCCCCAGCATTTT. It specifies CASSWRAGYDQPQHF. Looking up the rest from reference TRBV7-2 and TRBJ1-5 gives the full variable domain: GAGVSQSPSNKVTEKGKDVELRCDPISGHTALYWYRQSLGQGLEFLIYFQGNSAPDKSGLPSDRFSAERTGGSVSTLTIQRTQQEDSAVYLCASSWRAGYDQPQHFGDGTRLSIL.

This sequence joins TRBV5-8 and TRBJ2-4; no clear D gene. CDR3 length: 17 amino acids. V dropped 3 bases and J dropped 11 bases, with 27 bases sitting between them. Germline V CDR1 and CDR2: SGHTS, YDEGEE. The CDR3 nucleotides read TGTGCCAGCAGCTCGCGTCAACCCCCGGTCTATGTTCCCTTTCAGTACTTC. This codes for CASSSRQPPVYVPFQYF.

CDR3: CASSYQGGTEAFF. The CDR3, as DNA: TGTGCCAGCAGTTACCAAGGTGGCACTGAAGCTTTCTTT. This chain uses TRBV6-5 with TRBJ1-1; no reliable D call. Trimming left V 2 bases short and J 4 bases short, with 8 bases between. CDR1 and CDR2 from the germline V gene are MNHEY and SVGAGI. The CDR3 loop spans 13 amino acids.

The rearrangement links TRBV2 to TRBJ1-1; D gene ambiguous. Germline loops: CDR1 SNHLY, CDR2 FYNNEI. The germline V and J ends were trimmed by 11 bases and 1 base, with 8 bases remaining between them. CDR3 length equals 11 residues. The CDR3 region has the DNA TGTGCCCGCCAATCGAACACTGAAGCTTTCTTT. Residues: CARQSNTEAFF.

The genes are TRBV6-5 and TRBJ1-1; TRBD1 might be the D (5 bases). The CDR3 sequence is 14 residues long. V gave up 6 bases and J gave up 3 bases, with 14 bases separating them. The germline V gene encodes CDR1 MNHEY and CDR2 SVGAGI. In DNA form, the CDR3 reads TGTGCCAGCAGACAGTGGGGGATCGACACTGAAGCTTTCTTT. As protein: CASRQWGIDTEAFF.

V is TRBV7-8 and J is TRBJ2-7; unclear D gene. Germline-derived CDR1 and CDR2 are SGHVS and FQNEAQ. The CDR3 sequence is 15 residues long. V lost 5 bases and J 7 bases, leaving 21 bases between the germline ends. The CDR3 nucleotides read TGTGCCAGCAGCCCCCATCAAGGACCACTTTGGGAGCAGTACTTC. It specifies CASSPHQGPLWEQYF. The whole variable domain, remainder taken from reference TRBV7-8 and TRBJ2-7, is GAGVSQSPRYKVAKRGQDVALRCDPISGHVSLFWYQQALGQGPEFLTYFQNEAQLDKSGLPSDRFFAERPEGSVSTLKIQRTQQEDSAVYLCASSPHQGPLWEQYFGPGTRLTVT.

The chain recombines TRBV6-5 with TRBJ2-2; D not certain. Germline CDR1 and CDR2: MNHEY and SVGAGI. V was trimmed by 0 bases and J by 3 bases, leaving 5 bases between them. The CDR3 is 14 residues long. The CDR3 is CASSYSQHTGELFF. The CDR3, as DNA: TGTGCCAGCAGTTACTCCCAGCACACCGGGGAGCTGTTTTTT.

The rearrangement links TRBV18 to TRBJ2-4; D possibly corresponds to TRBD1 (5 bases). The CDR3 is 14 residues long. V was pared by 5 bases and J by 6 bases, with 14 bases between. Per germline, CDR1 KGHSH and CDR2 LQKENI. The CDR3 sequence: CASSAIRGPNIQYF. CDR3 coding DNA: TGTGCCAGCTCAGCTATAAGGGGTCCAAACATTCAGTACTTC.

About this clone: The DNA is left out, because the CDR3 cannot be placed on it with certainty; the CDR3 is given as TCRdb lists it. This sequence joins TRBV27 and TRBJ2-3; TRBD2 is the table's D call, not checked against the DNA. The V gene's germline CDR1 is MNHEY and CDR2 SMNVEV (reference sequence). The CDR3 is made up of 14 amino acids, end residues included. This chain's CDR3 is CASTSGVPADTQYF.

This chain uses TRBV5-1 with TRBJ1-3, with 8 bases matching TRBD1. The germline V gene has CDR1 SGHRS and CDR2 YFSETQ. CDR3 length equals 18 residues. V was pared by 1 base and J by 2 bases, with 11 bases of the junction left unmatched. The CDR3 is CASSLSLRTGNAGNTIYF. CDR3 DNA sequence: TGCGCCAGCAGCTTGAGTCTTCGGACAGGGAACGCTGGAAACACCATATATTTT.

The rearrangement links TRBV9 to TRBJ2-7; D tentatively reads TRBD1 or TRBD2 (5 bases each). Trimming pared 4 bases from V and 1 base from J, leaving 18 bases between. This CDR3 contains 16 residues. CDR1 is SGDLS, CDR2 YYNGEE, per germline. The CDR3 coding sequence is TGTGCCAGCAGCACCCACACCGGGACGGGTTCCTACGAGCAGTACTTC. Translating it yields CASSTHTGTGSYEQYF.

The V gene is TRBV19, the J gene TRBJ1-4; possibly TRBD1 for D (5 bases). Germline CDR1 reads LNHDA; CDR2 reads SQIVND (reference sequence). This CDR3 has 14 residues. Trimming removed 9 bases from V and 4 bases from J, with 15 bases in between. The CDR3 loop is CARRQTVINEKLFF. The CDR3 DNA sequence: TGTGCCAGGCGACAGACAGTCATTAATGAAAAACTGTTTTTT.

The chain has TRBV30 and TRBJ1-2; TRBD1 is a possible D gene (5 bases). With 3 bases removed from V and 8 bases from J, the gap between germline ends came to 16 bases. Germline V gene lookup returns CDR1 GTSNPN and CDR2 SVGIG (reference sequence). This CDR3 spans 13 amino acids. For the CDR3, the DNA is TGTGCCTGGAGCGGGGCTTTTCAACGAGGCTACACCTTC. Translated, it gives CAWSGAFQRGYTF.

The chain is built from TRBV5-4 and TRBJ1-1, with D uncertain. Trimming shortened V by 1 base and J by 5 bases, and 6 bases separated the two germline ends. CDR1 and CDR2 (germline): SGHNT, YYREEE (reference sequence). CDR3 length: 12 residues. In DNA, the CDR3 is TGTGCCAGCAGCTTGTCTAGGACTGAAGCTTTCTTT. Its translation: CASSLSRTEAFF.

The chain links TRBV7-9 to TRBJ1-4; D gene unclear. The CDR3 is 11 amino acids. Trimming removed 4 bases at V and 15 bases at J, with 12 bases between. Germline-derived CDR1 and CDR2 are SEHNR and FQNEAQ (reference sequence). The CDR3 DNA sequence: TGTGCCAGCAGCTCAAAAACCGGGATGTTTTTT. As protein: CASSSKTGMFF.

This clone has just one count. J is TRBJ2-1 and V is TRBV7-3; the match to TRBD2 covers 8 bases. This CDR3 comprises 19 residues. Losses at the gene ends were 4 bases for V and 10 bases for J; bases not matched to a gene: 24. From germline, CDR1 is SGHTA and CDR2 FQGTGA. The CDR3: CASSSPQRRLAGSTGEQFF. For the CDR3, the DNA is TGTGCCAGCAGCTCCCCCCAGAGGCGGTTAGCGGGGTCCACAGGGGAGCAGTTCTTC. Looking up the rest from reference TRBV7-3 and TRBJ2-1 gives the full variable domain: GAGVSQTPSNKVTEKGKYVELRCDPISGHTALYWYRQSLGQGPEFLIYFQGTGAADDSGLPNDRFFAVRPEGSVSTLKIQRTERGDSAVYLCASSSPQRRLAGSTGEQFFGPGTRLTVL.

This clone was detected only once. This rearrangement joins TRBV14 to TRBJ1-4; no definite D call. CDR1 SGHDN and CDR2 FVKESK come from the germline V gene. Trimming took 3 bases from V and 3 from J, leaving 14 bases between them. This CDR3 spans 16 amino acids. The CDR3 loop reads CASSQVQTRSNEKLFF. The CDR3 bases are TGTGCCAGCAGCCAGGTCCAGACCCGGTCTAATGAAAAACTGTTTTTT.

V is TRBV11-2 and J is TRBJ1-1, with a weak D call TRBD1 (5 bases). V gave up 5 bases and J gave up 3 bases, with 13 bases separating them. This CDR3 has 14 residues. The germline V gene has CDR1 SGHAT and CDR2 FQNNGV. The CDR3 DNA is TGTGCCAGCAGCACCACAGGAGCATACACTGAAGCTTTCTTT. Translating gives CASSTTGAYTEAFF.

As DNA, the CDR3 is TGTGCCAGCAGTGTGGGACTAGTTTTCTACAATGAGCAGTTCTTC. It translates to CASSVGLVFYNEQFF. The chain uses TRBV6-1 and TRBJ2-1, with TRBD2 matching over 8 bases. Germline CDR1 is MNHNS and CDR2 is SASEGT. The CDR3 is made up of 15 amino acids. The V gene end was trimmed by 4 bases and the J gene end by 3 bases; junction bases not matched to a gene: 5.

The rearrangement links TRBV7-9 to TRBJ1-1; no definite D call. With 7 bases removed from V and 6 bases from J, the gap between germline ends came to 15 bases. This CDR3 region has 13 residues. The germline V gene encodes CDR1 SEHNR and CDR2 FQNEAQ (reference sequence). CDR3 amino acids: CASTPSISAEAFF. The DNA of the CDR3 is TGTGCCAGCACGCCCTCAATATCGGCTGAAGCTTTCTTT.

V and J are TRBV9 and TRBJ2-1; unclear D gene. The CDR3 runs 13 residues. V lost 4 bases, J lost 5 bases, and 10 bases lay in between. Looked up from germline, CDR1 is SGDLS and CDR2 is YYNGEE. The CDR3, as DNA: TGTGCCAGCAGCTCCCTTTCCGACAATGAGCAGTTCTTC. Translation gives CASSSLSDNEQFF.

The chain uses TRBV18 and TRBJ1-1, with 8 bases that match TRBD1. This CDR3 has 14 amino acids. Germline trimming cut 8 bases from V and 4 bases from J; bases unmatched to any gene: 9. Germline loops: CDR1 KGHSH, CDR2 LQKENI. The CDR3 here is CASPIQGGSTEAFF. The CDR3 DNA sequence: TGTGCCAGCCCAATACAGGGGGGAAGCACTGAAGCTTTCTTT.

The V and J genes are TRBV11-2 and TRBJ1-4; TRBD1 matches 9 bases. The CDR3 has 15 amino acids. The J segment lost 8 bases and the V segment lost 5 bases, leaving 9 bases of the junction unmatched. Germline-derived CDR1 and CDR2 are SGHAT and FQNNGV. CDR3 nucleotide sequence: TGTGCCAGCAGCGGCACTACAGGGGGCTGGGAAAAACTGTTTTTT. This sequence encodes CASSGTTGGWEKLFF.

The chain combines TRBV5-4 with TRBJ2-1; TRBD2 aligns across 9 bases. The CDR3 is 17 residues long. The V segment lost 0 bases and the J segment 0 bases; nucleotides outside the gene matches: 4. The germline V gene encodes CDR1 SGHNT and CDR2 YYREEE (reference sequence). CDR3 amino acids: CASSLGSGGYSYNEQFF. As DNA, the CDR3 is TGTGCCAGCAGCTTGGGTAGCGGGGGATACTCCTACAATGAGCAGTTCTTC.